This is a list of T cell receptor beta chains from one sample in a study of blood T cell repertoires in COVID-19. TCRdb's copy holds only in-frame clones and misses some; the assay was immunoSEQ multiplex PCR. Of roughly 84,000 clones listed, over 70% are singletons. The sequencing input was peripheral blood. Receptor source: a woman between 35 and 50 years old with active or convalescent COVID-19. The CDR3 runs from the conserved cysteine through the conserved F or W. The order of the fields is clone size, D gene, J gene, V gene, CDR3 DNA, CDR3 protein. A D gene is named only where the DNA matches it firmly. Part of the rows lack a size; the others show once, few, many or a class for expanded clones.

clone_size: NA; d_call: TRBD1; j_call: TRBJ2-5; v_call: TRBV12-3/TRBV12-4; cdr3_nt: TGTGCCAGCAGCACAGGGGCCGGCGGGACCCAGTACTTC; cdr3_aa: CASSTGAGGTQYF
clone_size: NA; d_call: NA; j_call: TRBJ2-5; v_call: TRBV4-3; cdr3_nt: TGCGCCAGCAGCCACAGTAAGGAGGAGACCCAGTACTTC; cdr3_aa: CASSHSKEETQYF
clone_size: few; d_call: NA; j_call: TRBJ1-6; v_call: TRBV27; cdr3_nt: TGTGCCAGCAGTTCCGGGCCCCTGAGGGATTCACCCCTCCACTTT; cdr3_aa: CASSSGPLRDSPLHF
clone_size: NA; d_call: NA; j_call: TRBJ2-3; v_call: TRBV19; cdr3_nt: TGTGCCAGTAGTATAGTTTACACCTTCGGGAACACAGATACGCAGTATTTT; cdr3_aa: CASSIVYTFGNTDTQYF
clone_size: NA; d_call: NA; j_call: TRBJ2-7; v_call: TRBV28; cdr3_nt: TGTGCCAGCAGTTTACCTGGGGGCTACTACGAGCAGTACTTC; cdr3_aa: CASSLPGGYYEQYF
clone_size: NA; d_call: NA; j_call: TRBJ2-7; v_call: TRBV12-3/TRBV12-4; cdr3_nt: TGTGCCAGCAGTCTATCTAAGTACGAGCAGTACTTC; cdr3_aa: CASSLSKYEQYF
clone_size: NA; d_call: NA; j_call: TRBJ1-2; v_call: TRBV4-3; cdr3_nt: TGCGCCAGCAGCCAAGAATCCCACAGGGCCCACTCTAGCCGTCGCTACACCTTC; cdr3_aa: CASSQESHRAHSSRRYTF
clone_size: few; d_call: TRBD2; j_call: TRBJ2-3; v_call: TRBV7-3; cdr3_nt: TGTGCCAGCAGCTTGAGCGGGGGGTGGACAGATACGCAGTATTTT; cdr3_aa: CASSLSGGWTDTQYF
clone_size: NA; d_call: NA; j_call: TRBJ1-2; v_call: TRBV13; cdr3_nt: TGTGCCAGCAGCCTGGGACACGCTGGAATCCATGGCTACACCTTC; cdr3_aa: CASSLGHAGIHGYTF
clone_size: once; d_call: NA; j_call: TRBJ1-2; v_call: TRBV7-9; cdr3_nt: TGTGCCAGCAGCTTATCCCCGATCGGGTGGCATGGCTACACCTTC; cdr3_aa: CASSLSPIGWHGYTF
clone_size: once; d_call: TRBD1; j_call: TRBJ2-1; v_call: TRBV4-2; cdr3_nt: TGTGCCAGCAGCCAAGAACCCCCGGGACAGGCCAATGAGCAGTTCTTC; cdr3_aa: CASSQEPPGQANEQFF
clone_size: NA; d_call: TRBD1; j_call: TRBJ1-5; v_call: TRBV11-1; cdr3_nt: TGTGCCAGCAGCGAAACCGGGACAGGGAATCAGCCCCAGCATTTT; cdr3_aa: CASSETGTGNQPQHF
clone_size: NA; d_call: TRBD1; j_call: TRBJ2-5; v_call: TRBV10-3; cdr3_nt: TGTGCCATCAGCCCCGGACAGGGGCAAGAGACCCAGTACTTC; cdr3_aa: CAISPGQGQETQYF
clone_size: NA; d_call: NA; j_call: TRBJ1-2; v_call: TRBV6-6; cdr3_nt: TGTGCCAGCAGTTACCAACCCCAGGACAGAAGGAATGGCTACACCTTC; cdr3_aa: CASSYQPQDRRNGYTF
clone_size: NA; d_call: TRBD1; j_call: TRBJ2-7; v_call: TRBV7-9; cdr3_nt: TGTGCCAGCAGCACCACCGGGACAGGGAGCTCCTACGAGCAGTACTTC; cdr3_aa: CASSTTGTGSSYEQYF